The 18 T cell receptor beta chains presented below share a single source sample, sequenced in a study of cytomegalovirus exposure and HLA in healthy donors. The PCR was carried out with 60 Vbeta primers and 13 Jbeta primers. Sequencing was performed with immunoSEQ multiplex PCR; in TCRdb, only in-frame clones are kept and a portion is missing. The sample carries 100,000 or so clones, about four fifths recorded once. Input material: PBMCs. The receptors stem from a female donor in good health and CMV-seropositive.

This clone was observed once. One junction end disagrees with the germline gene, perhaps due to a read error. V gene TRBV7-9 combines with J gene TRBJ1-2, with a weak D call TRBD1 (6 bases). CDR3 length: 13 residues. Per germline, CDR1 SEHNR and CDR2 FQNEAQ (reference sequence). CDR3 sequence (DNA): TGTTCCAGCAGCTTACAGGGCCCGGGTAACTACACCTTC. This encodes CSSSLQGPGNYTF.

V and J are TRBV5-4 and TRBJ2-3, with TRBD2 matching 10 bases. This CDR3 has 16 amino acids. Germline loops: CDR1 SGHNT, CDR2 YYREEE (reference sequence). V shed 4 bases, J shed 8 bases, and the junction held 13 bases outside the gene matches. CDR3 sequence (DNA): TGTGCCAGCAGCAGGGGGCTAGCGGGAGCCGGCCCTACGCAGTATTTT. Translated, it gives CASSRGLAGAGPTQYF.

V is TRBV10-1 and J is TRBJ1-1; D might be TRBD1 (5 bases). CDR3 size: 14 residues. V lost 0 bases to trimming and J lost 4 bases, with 9 bases between them. Germline V lookup: CDR1 WNHNN, CDR2 SYGVQD (reference sequence). The CDR3 spells CASSESVRGTEAFF. CDR3 in DNA: TGCGCCAGCAGTGAGTCGGTAAGGGGCACTGAAGCTTTCTTT.

J is TRBJ2-2 and V is TRBV7-7; TRBD2 matches at 12 bases. In germline, CDR1 is SSHAT, CDR2 FNYEAQ (reference sequence). This CDR3 region has 21 residues. V lost 5 bases to trimming and J lost 4 bases; unmatched junction nucleotides: 20. CDR3 sequence: CASSRLGPSGRAGLGTGELFF. The CDR3 DNA reads TGTGCCAGCAGCCGTTTGGGACCTAGCGGGAGGGCCGGATTAGGCACCGGGGAGCTGTTTTTT.

The genes are TRBV11-2 and TRBJ2-5; 13 bases agree with TRBD2. The germline V gene encodes CDR1 SGHAT and CDR2 FQNNGV. CDR3 size: 17 residues. V was pared by 1 base and J by 4 bases, with 6 bases of the junction left unmatched. The CDR3 region is CASSLGTSGRGLETQYF. DNA of the CDR3: TGTGCCAGCAGCTTAGGGACTAGCGGGAGAGGTTTAGAGACCCAGTACTTC.

The table lists this clone with a count of one. This rearrangement joins TRBV23-1 to TRBJ2-1; 10 bases are shared with TRBD1. TRBV23-1 qualifies as an ORF whose function is uncertain. The V gene end was trimmed by 9 bases and the J gene end by 8 bases; junction bases not matched to a gene: 10. The length of the CDR3 is 14 residues. The CDR3 DNA sequence: TGCGCCAGGGCCCGGGACAGGGGACGGGATGAGCAGTTCTTC. Its protein is CARARDRGRDEQFF.

The chain links TRBV5-4 to TRBJ1-1, with no clear D. Trimming shortened V by 4 bases and J by 5 bases, and 12 bases separated the two germline ends. Germline lookup yields CDR1 SGHNT and CDR2 YYREEE (reference sequence). This CDR3 spans 13 amino acids. This CDR3 is CASSPKTQTEAFF. CDR3 DNA sequence: TGTGCCAGCAGCCCTAAGACACAAACTGAAGCTTTCTTT.

This rearrangement joins TRBV7-2 to TRBJ2-3; D unclear. V dropped 3 bases and J dropped 6 bases, with 4 bases sitting between them. Germline CDR1 and CDR2: SGHTA and FQGNSA. CDR3 length equals 11 residues. CDR3 region: CASSFQDTQYF. CDR3 nucleotide sequence: TGTGCCAGCAGCTTTCAGGATACGCAGTATTTT.

This sequence joins TRBV10-1 and TRBJ2-1, with D possibly TRBD1 on 5 matching bases. The CDR3 runs 15 residues. CDR1 is WNHNN, CDR2 SYGVQD, per germline (reference sequence). V was cut by 0 bases and J by 3 bases, with 9 bases left in between. The chain's CDR3 is CASSESAGLYNEQFF. The DNA of the CDR3 is TGCGCCAGCAGTGAGTCGGCAGGGCTCTACAATGAGCAGTTCTTC.

The V gene is TRBV6-5, the J gene TRBJ2-7; 9 bases map to TRBD2. Germline CDR1 reads MNHEY; CDR2 reads SVGAGI. The CDR3 covers 16 residues. The junction had 7 bases not matched to a gene; V was cut back by 0 bases and J by 4 bases. CDR3 in DNA: TGTGCCAGCAGTTACTCGGATAGCGGGAGAGGTTACGAGCAGTACTTC. This codes for CASSYSDSGRGYEQYF.

The chain uses TRBV19 and TRBJ1-1; D possibly corresponds to TRBD1 (6 bases). There are 11 residues in the CDR3. CDR1 is LNHDA and CDR2 is SQIVND in the germline V gene (reference sequence). V lost 6 bases, J lost 8 bases, and 10 bases lay in between. CDR3 region: CASSNDREAFF. CDR3 nucleotides: TGTGCCAGTAGCAACGACAGGGAAGCTTTCTTT.

V is TRBV6-1 and J is TRBJ2-5; 9 bases are a match to TRBD2. Germline V gene sequence: CDR1 MNHNS, CDR2 SASEGT. J gave up 5 bases and V 6 bases, and 10 bases lay outside the gene matches. The CDR3 runs 15 residues. The CDR3 nucleotides read TGTGCCAGCAGCCTTAGCGGGAGTAGGCGGGAGACCCAGTACTTC. It encodes CASSLSGSRRETQYF.

This chain joins TRBV7-2 and TRBJ1-6; D gene uncertain. CDR1 and CDR2 from the germline V gene are SGHTA and FQGNSA. Deletions cut 7 bases from V and 6 bases from J, with 16 bases between. CDR3 length: 15 amino acids. CDR3 sequence reads: CASIQVEGSNSPLHF. The DNA of the CDR3 is TGTGCCAGCATCCAGGTGGAGGGTAGTAATTCACCCCTCCACTTT.

The chain is built from TRBV9 and TRBJ1-1; TRBD1 matches at 8 bases. Unmatched junction bases numbered 13, after V lost 4 bases and J lost 5 bases. CDR3 size: 16 residues. CDR1 SGDLS and CDR2 YYNGEE come from the germline V gene. The CDR3, as DNA: TGTGCCAGCAGCCCAGGGGGCGGGGGCTATGGGACTGAAGCTTTCTTT. Its protein is CASSPGGGGYGTEAFF.

This chain links TRBV27 with TRBJ1-4, with D hard to call. Trimming took off 2 bases at V and 3 bases at J, with 7 bases between the two ends. This CDR3 comprises 14 residues. Germline V gene lookup returns CDR1 MNHEY and CDR2 SMNVEV (reference sequence). DNA of the CDR3: TGTGCCAGCAGTTTAAACAGACCTAATGAAAAACTGTTTTTT. It is translated as CASSLNRPNEKLFF. Supplemented by reference TRBV27 and TRBJ1-4, the full variable domain reads EAQVTQNPRYLITVTGKKLTVTCSQNMNHEYMSWYRQDPGLGLRQIYYSMNVEVTDKGDVPEGYKVSRKEKRNFPLILESPSPNQTSLYFCASSLNRPNEKLFFGSGTQLSVL.

The chain employs TRBV6-1 and TRBJ1-2; D unclear. CDR1 is MNHNS and CDR2 is SASEGT in the germline V gene. CDR3 size: 10 residues. The V end lost 8 bases, the J end lost 6 bases, and 7 bases lay between the germline ends. CDR3 DNA sequence: TGTGCCAGCCAGGATAATGGCTACACCTTC. Its protein product is CASQDNGYTF.

This chain connects TRBV7-2 to TRBJ2-7; 11 bases map to TRBD2. The CDR3 has 18 amino acids. Trimming at V came to 5 bases and at J to 1 base, leaving 13 bases not matched to a gene. Germline V gene sequence: CDR1 SGHTA, CDR2 FQGNSA. The CDR3 DNA is TGTGCCAGCAGCCCGTTATTAGCGGGGGGGCCTTTATCCTACGAGCAGTACTTC. As protein: CASSPLLAGGPLSYEQYF.

The V gene is TRBV19, the J gene TRBJ1-5, with TRBD1 identical over 7 bases. Per germline, CDR1 LNHDA and CDR2 SQIVND (reference sequence). The J segment lost 10 bases and the V segment lost 6 bases, leaving 9 bases of the junction unmatched. This CDR3 comprises 13 residues. This chain's CDR3 is CASSLGGQAPQHF. The CDR3 nucleotides read TGTGCCAGTAGCCTAGGGGGCCAGGCTCCCCAGCATTTT. Supplemented by reference TRBV19 and TRBJ1-5, the full variable domain reads DGGITQSPKYLFRKEGQNVTLSCEQNLNHDAMYWYRQDPGQGLRLIYYSQIVNDFQKGDIAEGYSVSREKKESFPLTVTSAQKNPTAFYLCASSLGGQAPQHFGDGTRLSIL.